This T cell receptor beta chain came from a study of identical twins. TCRdb ran MiXCR on the 5' RACE reads and lists one entry per CDR3 protein. The data hold over 600,000 distinct CDR3 sequences, with about 20% observed a single time. The CDR3 spans 14 residues. Germline V gene data show CDR1 as GTSNPN and CDR2 as SVGIG (reference sequence). V was cut by 0 bases and J by 6 bases, with 12 bases left in between. This clonotype was recorded at least ten times. These same data were also listed under a study on T cells expressing NK-cell markers. That source reports: Over 5 donors carried dominant NKG2C+ clonotypes that made up roughly 1.0-8% of their CD8+ T cells.

This chain links TRBV30 with TRBJ2-1, with D possibly being TRBD1 or TRBD2 (6 bases each). The source is a woman aged 18-29 years in good health. The sample consisted of PBMCs. CDR3 sequence (DNA): TGTGCCTGGAGTGTAGGGGGACTCCCCAATGAGCAGTTCTTC. Protein sequence: CAWSVGGLPNEQFF.